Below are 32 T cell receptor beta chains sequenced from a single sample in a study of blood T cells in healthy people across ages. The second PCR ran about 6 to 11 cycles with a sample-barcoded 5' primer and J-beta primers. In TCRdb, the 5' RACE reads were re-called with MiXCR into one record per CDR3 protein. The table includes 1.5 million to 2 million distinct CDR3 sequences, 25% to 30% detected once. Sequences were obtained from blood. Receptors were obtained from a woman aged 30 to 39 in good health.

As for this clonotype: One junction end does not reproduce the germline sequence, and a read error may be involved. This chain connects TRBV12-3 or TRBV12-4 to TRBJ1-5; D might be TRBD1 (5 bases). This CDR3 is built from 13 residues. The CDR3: CACRLGGNQPQHF. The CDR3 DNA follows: TGTGCCTGCAGGCTTGGGGGGAATCAGCCCCAGCATTTT.

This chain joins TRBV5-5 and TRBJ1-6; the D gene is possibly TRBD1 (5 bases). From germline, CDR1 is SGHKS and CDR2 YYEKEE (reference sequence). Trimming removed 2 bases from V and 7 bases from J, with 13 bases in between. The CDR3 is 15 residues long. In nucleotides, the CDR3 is TGTGCCAGCAGCTTAGCGGGGCCTCCAAATTCACCCCTCCACTTT. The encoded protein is CASSLAGPPNSPLHF.

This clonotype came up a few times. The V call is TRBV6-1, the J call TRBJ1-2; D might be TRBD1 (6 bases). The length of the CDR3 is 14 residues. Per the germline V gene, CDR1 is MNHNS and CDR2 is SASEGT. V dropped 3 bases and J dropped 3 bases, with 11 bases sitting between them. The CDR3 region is CASSEYAGDYGYTF. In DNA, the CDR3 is TGTGCCAGCAGTGAGTATGCAGGGGACTATGGCTACACCTTC.

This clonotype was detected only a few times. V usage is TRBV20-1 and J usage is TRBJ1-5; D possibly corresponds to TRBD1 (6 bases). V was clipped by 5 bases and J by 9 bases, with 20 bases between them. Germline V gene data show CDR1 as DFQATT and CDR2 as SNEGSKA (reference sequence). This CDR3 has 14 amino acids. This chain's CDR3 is CSAPLSGDKGPQHF. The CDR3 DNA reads TGCAGTGCTCCGCTTTCAGGGGACAAGGGGCCCCAGCATTTT.

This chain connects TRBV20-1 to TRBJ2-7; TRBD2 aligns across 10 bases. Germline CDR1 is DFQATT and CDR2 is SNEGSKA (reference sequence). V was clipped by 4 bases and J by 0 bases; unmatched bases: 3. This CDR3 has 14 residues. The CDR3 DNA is TGCAGTGCTAAACTAGCGGGGAGCTCCTACGAGCAGTACTTC. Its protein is CSAKLAGSSYEQYF.

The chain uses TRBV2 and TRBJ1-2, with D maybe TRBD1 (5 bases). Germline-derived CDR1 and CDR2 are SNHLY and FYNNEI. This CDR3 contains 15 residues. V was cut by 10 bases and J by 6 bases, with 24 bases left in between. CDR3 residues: CANSRTSGTGDGYTF. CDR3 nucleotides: TGTGCCAACAGCCGCACCTCCGGGACCGGAGATGGCTACACCTTC.

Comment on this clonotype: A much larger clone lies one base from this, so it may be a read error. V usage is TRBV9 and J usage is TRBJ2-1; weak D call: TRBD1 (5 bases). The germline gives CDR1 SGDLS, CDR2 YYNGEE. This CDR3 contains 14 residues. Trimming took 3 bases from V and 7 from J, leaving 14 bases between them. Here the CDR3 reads CASSGVPQGNEQFF. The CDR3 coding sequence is TGTGCCAGCAGCGGAGTGCCCCAGGGTAATGAGCAGTTCTTC.

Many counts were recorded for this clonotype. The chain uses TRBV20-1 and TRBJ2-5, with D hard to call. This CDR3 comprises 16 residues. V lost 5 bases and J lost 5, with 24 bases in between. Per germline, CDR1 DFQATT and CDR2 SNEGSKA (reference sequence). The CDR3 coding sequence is TGCAGTGCTGCCGATATTGGCGGACCCTTCCCGGAGACCCAGTACTTC. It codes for CSAADIGGPFPETQYF.

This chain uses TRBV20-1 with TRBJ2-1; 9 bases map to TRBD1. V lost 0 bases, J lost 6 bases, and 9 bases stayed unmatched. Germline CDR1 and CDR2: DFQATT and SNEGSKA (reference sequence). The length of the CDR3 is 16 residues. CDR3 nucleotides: TGCAGTGCTAGAGACCCTATACCGGGACAGGGCAATGAGCAGTTCTTC. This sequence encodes CSARDPIPGQGNEQFF.

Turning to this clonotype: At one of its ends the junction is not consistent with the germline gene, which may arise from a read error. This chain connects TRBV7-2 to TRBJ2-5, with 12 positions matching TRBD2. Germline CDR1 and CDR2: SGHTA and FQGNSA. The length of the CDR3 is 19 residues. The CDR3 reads CASSLLPTRTSGNHETQYF. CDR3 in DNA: TGTGCCAGCAGCTTATTGCCAACCCGGACTAGCGGGAACCACGAGACCCAGTACTTC.

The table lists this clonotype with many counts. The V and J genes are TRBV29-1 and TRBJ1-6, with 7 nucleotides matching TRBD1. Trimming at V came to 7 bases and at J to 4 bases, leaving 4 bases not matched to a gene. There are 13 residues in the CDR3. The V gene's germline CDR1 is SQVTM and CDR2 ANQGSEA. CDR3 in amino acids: CSARQGYNSPLHF. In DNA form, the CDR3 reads TGCAGCGCCCGACAGGGATATAATTCACCCCTCCACTTT.

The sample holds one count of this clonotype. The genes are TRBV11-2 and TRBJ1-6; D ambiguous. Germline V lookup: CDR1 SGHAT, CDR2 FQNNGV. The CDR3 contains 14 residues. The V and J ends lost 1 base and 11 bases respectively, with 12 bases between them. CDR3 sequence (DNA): TGTGCCAGCAGCTTAGGTCTCGAAACCACACCCCTCCACTTT. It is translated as CASSLGLETTPLHF.

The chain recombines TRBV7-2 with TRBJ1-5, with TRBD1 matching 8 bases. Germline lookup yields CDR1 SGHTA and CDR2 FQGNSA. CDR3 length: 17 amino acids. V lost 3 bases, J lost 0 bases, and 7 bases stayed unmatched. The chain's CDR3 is CASSFTGTGDSNQPQHF. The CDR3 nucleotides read TGTGCCAGCAGCTTTACCGGGACAGGAGATAGCAATCAGCCCCAGCATTTT.

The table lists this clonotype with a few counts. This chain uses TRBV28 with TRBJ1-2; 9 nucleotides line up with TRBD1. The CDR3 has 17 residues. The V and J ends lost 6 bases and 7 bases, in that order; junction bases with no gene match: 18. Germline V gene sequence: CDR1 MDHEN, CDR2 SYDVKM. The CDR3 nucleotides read TGTGCCAGCAGCCATCGACTCCGGGACAGGGCTTTGTCTGGCTACACCTTC. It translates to CASSHRLRDRALSGYTF.

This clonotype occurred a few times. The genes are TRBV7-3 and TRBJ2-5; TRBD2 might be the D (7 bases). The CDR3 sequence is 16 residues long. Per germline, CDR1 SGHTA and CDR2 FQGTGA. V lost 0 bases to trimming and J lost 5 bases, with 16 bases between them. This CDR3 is CASSLTGGGGWETQYF. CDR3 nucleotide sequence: TGTGCCAGCAGCTTAACTGGGGGCGGGGGTTGGGAGACCCAGTACTTC. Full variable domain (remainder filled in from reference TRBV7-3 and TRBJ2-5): GAGVSQTPSNKVTEKGKYVELRCDPISGHTALYWYRQSLGQGPEFLIYFQGTGAADDSGLPNDRFFAVRPEGSVSTLKIQRTERGDSAVYLCASSLTGGGGWETQYFGPGTRLLVL.

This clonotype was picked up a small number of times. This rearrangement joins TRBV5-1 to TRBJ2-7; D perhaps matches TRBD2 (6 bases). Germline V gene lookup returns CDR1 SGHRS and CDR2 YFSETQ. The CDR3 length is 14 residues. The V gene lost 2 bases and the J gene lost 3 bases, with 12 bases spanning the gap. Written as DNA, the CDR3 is TGCGCCAGCAGCTTTGAAGGACTAAACTACGAGCAGTACTTC. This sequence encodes CASSFEGLNYEQYF.

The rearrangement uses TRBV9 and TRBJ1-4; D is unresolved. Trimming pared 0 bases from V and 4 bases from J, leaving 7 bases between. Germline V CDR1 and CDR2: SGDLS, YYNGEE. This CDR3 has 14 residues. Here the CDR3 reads CASSVGGINEKLFF. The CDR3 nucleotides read TGTGCCAGCAGCGTAGGAGGGATTAATGAAAAACTGTTTTTT.

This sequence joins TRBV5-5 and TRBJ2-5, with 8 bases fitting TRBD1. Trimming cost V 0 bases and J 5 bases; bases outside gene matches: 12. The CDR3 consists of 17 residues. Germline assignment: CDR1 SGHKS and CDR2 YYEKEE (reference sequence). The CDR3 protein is CASSLEFRQGFGETQYF. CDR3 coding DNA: TGTGCCAGCAGCTTGGAGTTTAGACAGGGGTTTGGGGAGACCCAGTACTTC.

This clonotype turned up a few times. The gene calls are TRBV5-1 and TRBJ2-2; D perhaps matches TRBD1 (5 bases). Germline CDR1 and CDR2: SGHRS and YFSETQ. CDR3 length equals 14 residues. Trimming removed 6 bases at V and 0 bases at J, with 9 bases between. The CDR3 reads CASKGNTNTGELFF. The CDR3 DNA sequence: TGCGCCAGCAAGGGGAACACGAACACCGGGGAGCTGTTTTTT. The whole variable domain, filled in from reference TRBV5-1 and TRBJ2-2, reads KAGVTQTPRYLIKTRGQQVTLSCSPISGHRSVSWYQQTPGQGLQFLFEYFSETQRNKGNFPGRFSGRQFSNSRSEMNVSTLELGDSALYLCASKGNTNTGELFFGEGSRLTVL.

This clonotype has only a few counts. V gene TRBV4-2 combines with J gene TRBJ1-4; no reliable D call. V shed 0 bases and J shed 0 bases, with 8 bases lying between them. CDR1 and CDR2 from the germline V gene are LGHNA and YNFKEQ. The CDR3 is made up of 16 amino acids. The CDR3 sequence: CASSQETGSTNEKLFF. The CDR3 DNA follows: TGTGCCAGCAGCCAAGAAACGGGTTCAACTAATGAAAAACTGTTTTTT.

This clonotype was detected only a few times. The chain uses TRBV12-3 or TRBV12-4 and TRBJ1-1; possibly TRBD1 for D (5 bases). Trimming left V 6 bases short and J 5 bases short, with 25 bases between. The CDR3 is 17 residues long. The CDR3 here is CASSLNRGVGGGTEAFF. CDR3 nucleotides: TGTGCCAGCAGCTTAAATCGGGGGGTGGGGGGAGGTACTGAAGCTTTCTTT.

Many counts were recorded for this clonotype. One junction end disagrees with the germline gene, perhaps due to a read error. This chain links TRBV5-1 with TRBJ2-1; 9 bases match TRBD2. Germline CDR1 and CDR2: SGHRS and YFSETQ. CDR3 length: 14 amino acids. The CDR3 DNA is TGTGCCAGCAGTTTAGCGGGACTAGCAAATGAGCAGTTCTTC. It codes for CASSLAGLANEQFF.

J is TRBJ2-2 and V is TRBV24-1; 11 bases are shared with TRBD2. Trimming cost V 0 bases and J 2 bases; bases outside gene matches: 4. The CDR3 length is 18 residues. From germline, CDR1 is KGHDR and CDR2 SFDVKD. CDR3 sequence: CATSDLTSGGSNTGELFF. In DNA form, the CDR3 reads TGTGCCACCAGTGATTTGACTAGCGGGGGATCTAACACCGGGGAGCTGTTTTTT.

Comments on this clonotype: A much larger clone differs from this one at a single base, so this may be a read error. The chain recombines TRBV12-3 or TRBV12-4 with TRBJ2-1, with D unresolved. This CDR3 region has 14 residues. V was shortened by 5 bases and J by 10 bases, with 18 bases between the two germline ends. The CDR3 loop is CASSPPTESYEQFF. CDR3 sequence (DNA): TGTGCCAGCAGTCCACCGACGGAGTCCTACGAGCAGTTCTTC.

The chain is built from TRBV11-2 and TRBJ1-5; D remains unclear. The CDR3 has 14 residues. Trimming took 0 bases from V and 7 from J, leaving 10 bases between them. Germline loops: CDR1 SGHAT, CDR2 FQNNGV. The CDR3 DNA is TGTGCCAGCAGCTTAGATTGGGTTGGCCAGCCCCAGCATTTT. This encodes CASSLDWVGQPQHF.

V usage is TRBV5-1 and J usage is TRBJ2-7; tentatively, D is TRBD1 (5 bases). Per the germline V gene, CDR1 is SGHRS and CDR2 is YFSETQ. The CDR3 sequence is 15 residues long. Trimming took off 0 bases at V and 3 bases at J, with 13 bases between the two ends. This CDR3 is CASSLGGRQGYEQYF. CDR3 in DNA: TGCGCCAGCAGCTTGGGAGGTCGGCAGGGCTACGAGCAGTACTTC.

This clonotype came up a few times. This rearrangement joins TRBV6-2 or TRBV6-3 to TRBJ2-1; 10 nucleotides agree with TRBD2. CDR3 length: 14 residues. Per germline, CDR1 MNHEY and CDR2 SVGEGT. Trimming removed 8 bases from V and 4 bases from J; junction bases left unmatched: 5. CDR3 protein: CASFPAGGYNEQFF. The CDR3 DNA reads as TGTGCCAGCTTCCCAGCGGGAGGGTACAATGAGCAGTTCTTC.

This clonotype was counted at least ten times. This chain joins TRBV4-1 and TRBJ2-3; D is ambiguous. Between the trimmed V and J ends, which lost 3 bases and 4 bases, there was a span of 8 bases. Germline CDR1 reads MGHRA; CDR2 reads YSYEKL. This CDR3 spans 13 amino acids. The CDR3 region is CASSQERSDTQYF. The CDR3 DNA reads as TGCGCCAGCAGCCAGGAAAGGTCAGATACGCAGTATTTT.

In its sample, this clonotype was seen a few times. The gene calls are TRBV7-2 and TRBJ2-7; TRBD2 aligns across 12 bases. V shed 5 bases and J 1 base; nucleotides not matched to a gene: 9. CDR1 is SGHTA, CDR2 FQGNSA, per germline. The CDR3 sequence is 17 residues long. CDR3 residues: CASSTAGTSGLSYEQYF. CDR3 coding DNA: TGTGCCAGCAGCACAGCTGGGACTAGCGGGCTTTCCTACGAGCAGTACTTC.

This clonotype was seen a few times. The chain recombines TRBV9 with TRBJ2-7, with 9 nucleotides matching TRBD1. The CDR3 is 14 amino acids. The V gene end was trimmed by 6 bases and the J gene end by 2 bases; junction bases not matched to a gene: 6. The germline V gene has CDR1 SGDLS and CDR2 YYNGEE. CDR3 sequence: CASTPGQGPYEQYF. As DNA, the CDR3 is TGTGCCAGCACCCCGGGACAGGGCCCCTACGAGCAGTACTTC.

This chain's CDR3 is CASSPNKLAGDTDTQYF. Written as DNA, the CDR3 is TGTGCCAGCAGCCCCAACAAACTAGCGGGGGACACAGATACGCAGTATTTT. The gene calls are TRBV7-2 and TRBJ2-3; 11 bases match TRBD2. The CDR3 has 17 amino acids. Germline V gene data show CDR1 as SGHTA and CDR2 as FQGNSA. Unmatched junction bases numbered 9, after V lost 5 bases and J lost 2 bases. Variable domain in full (rest from reference TRBV7-2 and TRBJ2-3): GAGVSQSPSNKVTEKGKDVELRCDPISGHTALYWYRQSLGQGLEFLIYFQGNSAPDKSGLPSDRFSAERTGGSVSTLTIQRTQQEDSAVYLCASSPNKLAGDTDTQYFGPGTRLTVL.

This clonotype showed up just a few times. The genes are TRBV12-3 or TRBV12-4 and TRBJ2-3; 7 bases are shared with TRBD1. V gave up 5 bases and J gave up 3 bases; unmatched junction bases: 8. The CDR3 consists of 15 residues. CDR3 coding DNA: TGTGCCAGCAGTAGATCCGGGACAGATACAGATACGCAGTATTTT. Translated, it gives CASSRSGTDTDTQYF.